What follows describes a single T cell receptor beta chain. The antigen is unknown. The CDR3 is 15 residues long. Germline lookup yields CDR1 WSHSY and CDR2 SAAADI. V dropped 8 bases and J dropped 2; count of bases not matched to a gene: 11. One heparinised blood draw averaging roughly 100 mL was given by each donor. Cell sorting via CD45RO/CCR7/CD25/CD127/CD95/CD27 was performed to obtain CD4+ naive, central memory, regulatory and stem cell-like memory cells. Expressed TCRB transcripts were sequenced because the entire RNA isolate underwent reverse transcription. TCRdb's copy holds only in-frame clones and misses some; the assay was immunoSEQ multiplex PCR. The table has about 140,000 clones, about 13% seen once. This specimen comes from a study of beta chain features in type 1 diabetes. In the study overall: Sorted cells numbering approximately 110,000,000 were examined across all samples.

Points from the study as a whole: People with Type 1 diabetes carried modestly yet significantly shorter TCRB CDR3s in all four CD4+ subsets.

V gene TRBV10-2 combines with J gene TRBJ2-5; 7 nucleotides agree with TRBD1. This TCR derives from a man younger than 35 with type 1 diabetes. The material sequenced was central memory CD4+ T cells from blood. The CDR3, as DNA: TGCGCCAGCCGCCCTATGGGACAGCTACAAGAGACCCAGTACTTC. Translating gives CASRPMGQLQETQYF.